Below, 26 T cell receptor beta chains from the same sample are listed, as sequenced in a study of neurological immune-mediated disorders. TCRdb processed the 5' RACE reads anew with MiXCR; each CDR3 protein has one entry. The sample lists around 52,000 distinct CDR3 sequences; approximately 5.8% were seen once. Material: CD4+ T cells from blood. These receptors were obtained from a woman between 18 and 29 years old with multiple sclerosis.

This clonotype appeared many times. The genes are TRBV18 and TRBJ1-2; TRBD1 agrees at 7 bases. Trimming cost V 6 bases and J 8 bases; bases outside gene matches: 6. Per the germline V gene, CDR1 is KGHSH and CDR2 is LQKENI. The CDR3 spans 12 residues. CDR3 loop: CASSRTGEGYTF. CDR3 nucleotide sequence: TGTGCCAGCTCTCGGACAGGCGAGGGCTACACCTTC.

This clonotype was counted at least ten times. V and J are TRBV6-6 and TRBJ2-7; D gene ambiguous. The CDR3 loop spans 15 amino acids. Trimming removed 2 bases at V and 2 bases at J, with 13 bases between. Looked up from germline, CDR1 is MNHNY and CDR2 is SVGAGI (reference sequence). CDR3 sequence: CASSYGGSKTYEQYV. In nucleotides, the CDR3 is TGTGCCAGCAGTTACGGTGGAAGCAAAACCTACGAGCAGTACGTC.

The rearrangement links TRBV5-8 to TRBJ2-3, with TRBD2 matching over 10 bases. The trim removed 6 bases at V and 1 base at J, leaving 2 bases unmatched. Per germline, CDR1 SGHTS and CDR2 YDEGEE. The CDR3 totals 14 residues. The CDR3 protein is CASITSGGTDTQYF. The CDR3 nucleotides read TGTGCCAGCATAACTAGCGGGGGCACAGATACGCAGTATTTT.

V and J are TRBV18 and TRBJ1-2; no reliable D call. Trimming took 6 bases from V and 6 from J, leaving 20 bases between them. Germline V lookup: CDR1 KGHSH, CDR2 LQKENI. The CDR3 contains 15 residues. CDR3 in amino acids: CASSRSHREKDGYTF. The CDR3 DNA follows: TGTGCCAGCTCCCGTTCACACCGGGAAAAGGATGGCTACACCTTC.

This clonotype was counted many times. The J gene is TRBJ1-3, the V gene TRBV6-5; 7 nucleotides agree with TRBD1. The CDR3 runs 16 residues. The trim removed 6 bases at V and 0 bases at J, leaving 8 bases unmatched. Per the germline V gene, CDR1 is MNHEY and CDR2 is SVGAGI. In DNA form, the CDR3 reads TGTGCCAGCAGGAGGGGCCGGGACAGCTCTGGAAACACCATATATTTT. As protein: CASRRGRDSSGNTIYF.

In this sample, this clonotype turned up many times. The rearrangement uses TRBV15 and TRBJ2-1, with unresolved D. Germline CDR1 reads LNHNV; CDR2 reads YYDKDF (reference sequence). V was pared by 0 bases and J by 7 bases, with 7 bases between. The CDR3 loop spans 13 amino acids. The CDR3 DNA reads TGTGCCACCAGCAGAGATCTGGGGAATGAGCAGTTCTTC. It encodes CATSRDLGNEQFF.

Ten or more counts support this clonotype. The chain uses TRBV27 and TRBJ2-7; D call uncertain. The CDR3 runs to 16 residues. Trimming took 6 bases from V and 2 from J, leaving 20 bases between them. Germline lookup yields CDR1 MNHEY and CDR2 SMNVEV (reference sequence). CDR3 nucleotide sequence: TGTGCCAGCAGCCTTGCCGGACCGCCGGCCGCCTACGAGCAGTACTTC. Translating it yields CASSLAGPPAAYEQYF.

There are many counts of this clonotype. The chain employs TRBV18 and TRBJ1-1, with TRBD1 as a possible D gene (5 bases). The CDR3 contains 16 residues. CDR1 is KGHSH and CDR2 is LQKENI in the germline V gene. V lost 1 base, J lost 1 base, and 13 bases lay in between. The CDR3 reads CASSPLPTGTNTEAFF. The CDR3 bases are TGTGCCAGCTCACCACTCCCAACCGGGACGAACACTGAAGCTTTCTTT.

In this sample, this clonotype turned up a few times. The chain uses TRBV19 and TRBJ1-1; the D gene is possibly TRBD1 (6 bases). CDR3 length: 17 residues. Between the trimmed V and J ends, which lost 1 base and 1 base, there was a span of 16 bases. Germline V CDR1 and CDR2: LNHDA, SQIVND (reference sequence). This chain's CDR3 is CASSIVRGHYANTEAFF. CDR3 coding DNA: TGTGCCAGTAGTATAGTGAGGGGACACTATGCGAACACTGAAGCTTTCTTT.

This clonotype was observed at least ten times. This chain uses TRBV6-5 with TRBJ1-5, with D uncertain. The CDR3 extends over 16 amino acids. V dropped 2 bases and J dropped 2 bases, with 13 bases sitting between them. Germline CDR1 MNHEY, CDR2 SVGAGI. CDR3 in DNA: TGTGCCAGCAGTTACGGCGGGCTGATGGGCAATCAGCCCCAGCATTTT. This codes for CASSYGGLMGNQPQHF.

This clonotype appeared many times. The CDR3 reads CSARALLAESTDTQYF. CDR3 in DNA: TGCAGTGCTAGAGCCTTACTAGCGGAAAGCACAGATACGCAGTATTTT. V gene TRBV20-1 combines with J gene TRBJ2-3; TRBD2 matches 8 bases. The CDR3 loop spans 16 amino acids. The V segment lost 1 base and the J segment 0 bases; nucleotides outside the gene matches: 6. Germline lookup yields CDR1 DFQATT and CDR2 SNEGSKA (reference sequence).

This clonotype was recorded at least ten times. The chain carries TRBV20-1 and TRBJ2-6, with a tentative D call TRBD2 (6 bases). Germline V gene data show CDR1 as DFQATT and CDR2 as SNEGSKA (reference sequence). Trimming stripped 4 bases from V and 0 bases from J, with 16 bases between. CDR3 length equals 17 residues. Here the CDR3 reads CSANPGLLGSGANVLTF. As DNA, the CDR3 is TGCAGTGCTAACCCGGGACTCCTAGGCTCTGGGGCCAACGTCCTGACTTTC.

At least ten counts were recorded for this clonotype. The chain couples TRBV12-5 to TRBJ1-2, with 9 bases matching TRBD1. Germline V gene lookup returns CDR1 LGHNT and CDR2 FRNRAP. This CDR3 has 13 amino acids. V shed 1 base and J 7 bases; nucleotides not matched to a gene: 1. The DNA of the CDR3 is TGTGCTAGTGGTTTGGGGGACAGGGCTGGCTACACCTTC. It specifies CASGLGDRAGYTF.

On this clonotype itself: This may arise from a read error, as a much more abundant clone is one base away. The chain joins TRBV29-1 to TRBJ2-2, with D possibly being TRBD1 or TRBD2 (5 bases each). The CDR3 is 11 amino acids. Germline V lookup: CDR1 SQVTM, CDR2 ANQGSEA. In nucleotides, the CDR3 is TGCAGCGTCAGGACATACGGGGAGCTGTGTTTT. This encodes CSVRTYGELCF.

At least ten counts were recorded for this clonotype. The chain has TRBV27 and TRBJ1-5; 8 nucleotides agree with TRBD1. V shed 4 bases and J 6 bases; nucleotides not matched to a gene: 5. CDR3 size: 14 residues. Germline values: CDR1 MNHEY, CDR2 SMNVEV (reference sequence). The CDR3 nucleotides read TGTGCCAGCAGTTACGGACAGGGCTTTCAGCCCCAGCATTTT. Encoded protein: CASSYGQGFQPQHF.

There are many counts of this clonotype. This chain links TRBV20-1 with TRBJ2-2, with D hard to call. CDR1 and CDR2 (germline): DFQATT, SNEGSKA (reference sequence). CDR3 length: 14 residues. The V end lost 6 bases, the J end lost 0 bases, and 11 bases lay between the germline ends. The CDR3 DNA is TGCAGTGCAATAGGGTGGCCGAACACCGGGGAGCTGTTTTTT. As protein: CSAIGWPNTGELFF.

This clonotype was counted at least ten times. The chain carries TRBV5-6 and TRBJ2-5, with D tentatively TRBD2 (7 bases). The CDR3 is 16 amino acids. The germline V and J ends were trimmed by 4 bases and 0 bases, with 16 bases remaining between them. Germline assignment: CDR1 SGHDT and CDR2 YYEEEE. CDR3 DNA sequence: TGTGCCAGCAGCAACCCAGGGAGGGGGGACCAAGAGACCCAGTACTTC. Its protein product is CASSNPGRGDQETQYF.

This clonotype has a count of ten or more. The chain couples TRBV20-1 to TRBJ2-3; D is possibly TRBD2 (5 bases). The CDR3 is 12 residues long. Trimming pared 6 bases from V and 4 bases from J, leaving 11 bases between. Germline assignment: CDR1 DFQATT and CDR2 SNEGSKA (reference sequence). CDR3 residues: CSAMSGADTQYF. Here the CDR3 DNA reads TGCAGTGCCATGAGCGGAGCAGATACGCAGTATTTT.

This clonotype came up many times. The chain combines TRBV24-1 with TRBJ2-1; no clear D gene. Germline V lookup: CDR1 KGHDR, CDR2 SFDVKD. Trimming removed 5 bases at V and 0 bases at J, with 4 bases between. The CDR3 has 13 amino acids. The DNA of the CDR3 is TGTGCCACCAGTGGCGGCTCCTACAATGAGCAGTTCTTC. As protein: CATSGGSYNEQFF.

V is TRBV18 and J is TRBJ1-5; D is unresolved. Trimming cost V 2 bases and J 4 bases, with 6 bases left between them. CDR1 and CDR2 from the germline V gene are KGHSH and LQKENI. The CDR3 sequence is 13 residues long. The CDR3 sequence is CASSPSQNQPQHF. CDR3 coding DNA: TGTGCCAGCTCACCATCTCAAAATCAGCCCCAGCATTTT.

The table lists this clonotype with many counts. The gene calls are TRBV18 and TRBJ2-5, with TRBD1 identical over 8 bases. Trimming took 6 bases from V and 5 from J; bases not matched to a gene: 8. Germline-derived CDR1 and CDR2 are KGHSH and LQKENI. The CDR3 is 14 amino acids. The CDR3 coding sequence is TGTGCCAGCTCGGCCGGGACAGGAACGGAGACCCAGTACTTC. This sequence encodes CASSAGTGTETQYF.

This clonotype was counted many times. The chain links TRBV20-1 to TRBJ2-2, with 7 bases matching TRBD1. Looked up from germline, CDR1 is DFQATT and CDR2 is SNEGSKA (reference sequence). This CDR3 spans 14 amino acids. The V gene end was trimmed by 6 bases and the J gene end by 6 bases; junction bases not matched to a gene: 10. The CDR3 region has the DNA TGCAGTGCGCCCAGACAGGGTCAGGCCGGGGAGCTGTTTTTT. Translated, it gives CSAPRQGQAGELFF.

This clonotype occurred many times. The V and J genes are TRBV5-1 and TRBJ2-3; 7 bases match TRBD2. In germline, CDR1 is SGHRS, CDR2 YFSETQ. This CDR3 comprises 16 residues. V dropped 0 bases and J dropped 3; count of bases not matched to a gene: 7. The CDR3 DNA is TGCGCCAGCAGCTTGGGGACTAGTATCTTGACAGATACGCAGTATTTT. Translated, it gives CASSLGTSILTDTQYF.

This clonotype has at least ten counts. The V gene is TRBV20-1, the J gene TRBJ1-3; no clear D gene. The ends were cut back, 0 bases at V and 0 bases at J, with 9 bases in the middle. In germline, CDR1 is DFQATT, CDR2 SNEGSKA (reference sequence). The CDR3 contains 15 residues. DNA for the CDR3: TGCAGTGCTAGAGATAGGCGAGTCTCTGGAAACACCATATATTTT. Translating gives CSARDRRVSGNTIYF.

The table lists this clonotype with many counts. The chain recombines TRBV7-6 with TRBJ1-4; TRBD1 might be the D (5 bases). The CDR3 runs 13 residues. CDR1 and CDR2 from the germline V gene are SGHVS and FNYEAQ. V was shortened by 5 bases and J by 5 bases, with 9 bases between the two germline ends. Here the CDR3 reads CASSARQNEKLFF. Here the CDR3 DNA reads TGTGCCAGCAGCGCCCGACAGAATGAAAAACTGTTTTTT.

V is TRBV28 and J is TRBJ1-1, with 9 bases lining up with TRBD1. CDR1 MDHEN and CDR2 SYDVKM come from the germline V gene. V lost 6 bases and J lost 6; bases outside the gene matches: 11. This CDR3 spans 15 amino acids. In nucleotides, the CDR3 is TGTGCCAGCAGAACATGGGGACAGGGAGTCGCTGAAGCTTTCTTT. Residues: CASRTWGQGVAEAFF.